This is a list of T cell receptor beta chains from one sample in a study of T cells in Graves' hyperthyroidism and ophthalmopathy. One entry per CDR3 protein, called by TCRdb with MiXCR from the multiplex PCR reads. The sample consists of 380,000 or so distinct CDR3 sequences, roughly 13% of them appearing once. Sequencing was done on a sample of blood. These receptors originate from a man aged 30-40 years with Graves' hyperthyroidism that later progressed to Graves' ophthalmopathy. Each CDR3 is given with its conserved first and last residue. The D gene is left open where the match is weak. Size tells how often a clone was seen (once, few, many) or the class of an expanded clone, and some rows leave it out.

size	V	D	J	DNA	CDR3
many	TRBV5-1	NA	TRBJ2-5	TGCGCCAGCAGCTTGGCCTTAGGCTCGGAGACCCAGTACTTC	CASSLALGSETQYF
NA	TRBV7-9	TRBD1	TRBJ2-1	TGTGCCAGCAGGGTGACCGGGACAGCAAACAATGAGCAGTTCTTC	CASRVTGTANNEQFF
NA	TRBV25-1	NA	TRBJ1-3	TGTGCCAGCAGTGATTGGGCACAGGTTAGCTCTGGAAACACCATATATTTT	CASSDWAQVSSGNTIYF
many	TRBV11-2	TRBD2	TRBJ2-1	TGTGCCAGCAGCCCATGGGCTAGCGGGGGGGCCAATGAGCAGTTCTTC	CASSPWASGGANEQFF
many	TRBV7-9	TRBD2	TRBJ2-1	TGTGCCAGCCGTTCAAAACAGCGGGGGAGCTCCTACAATGAGCAGTTCTTC	CASRSKQRGSSYNEQFF
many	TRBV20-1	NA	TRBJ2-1	TGCAGTGCTAGCGCCAGGGGCAACTACAATGAGCAGTTCTTC	CSASARGNYNEQFF
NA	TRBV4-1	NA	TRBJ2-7	TGCGCCAGCAGCTCCCAGACGGTGGGTGCTTACGAGCAGTACTTC	CASSSQTVGAYEQYF
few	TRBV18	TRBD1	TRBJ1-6	TGTGCCAGCTCACCGGGACAGGGGGTTTTGTCACCCCTCCACTTT	CASSPGQGVLSPLHF
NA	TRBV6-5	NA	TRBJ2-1	TGTGCCAGCAGTTACACCCGGGGCGGTGAGCAGTTCTTC	CASSYTRGGEQFF
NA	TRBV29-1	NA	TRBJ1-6	TGCAGCGTTGTTGGGACGGGAAATTCACCCCTCCACTTT	CSVVGTGNSPLHF
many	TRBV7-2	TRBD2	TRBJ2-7	TGTGCCAGCAGCTTATCCACTAGCGGGGGGGTTAGGGAGCAGTACTTC	CASSLSTSGGVREQYF
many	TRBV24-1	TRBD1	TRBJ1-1	TGTGCCACCCAGGGGGAGAACACTGAAGCTTTCTTT	CATQGENTEAFF